The clone carrying this T cell receptor beta chain has more than one count but fewer than ten. The data are from a study of CD8+CD57+ T cells in acquired aplastic anemia. Profiles of TCR beta VDJ and CDR3 were generated from a genomic DNA template. TCRdb fed the reads into MiXCR, producing one record per CDR3 protein. The sample lists approximately 150,000 distinct CDR3 sequences, around half seen once, with around 1.1% in the top ten. Patients sequenced had flow cytometry evidence of CD8+CD57+ cell expansion. Material for sequencing was sorted CD4+, CD8+, or CD8+CD57+ T cells (not recorded which) from PBMCs. This receptor was obtained from a human donor with aplastic anemia.

The CDR3 DNA is TGTGCCAGCAGCTTGGGGTGGGATAATGAAAAACTGTTTTTT. Translation: CASSLGWDNEKLFF. The chain joins TRBV5-6 to TRBJ1-4; D not resolved. V was trimmed by 0 bases and J by 4 bases, leaving 7 bases between them. Germline V gene lookup returns CDR1 SGHDT and CDR2 YYEEEE. The length of the CDR3 is 14 residues.